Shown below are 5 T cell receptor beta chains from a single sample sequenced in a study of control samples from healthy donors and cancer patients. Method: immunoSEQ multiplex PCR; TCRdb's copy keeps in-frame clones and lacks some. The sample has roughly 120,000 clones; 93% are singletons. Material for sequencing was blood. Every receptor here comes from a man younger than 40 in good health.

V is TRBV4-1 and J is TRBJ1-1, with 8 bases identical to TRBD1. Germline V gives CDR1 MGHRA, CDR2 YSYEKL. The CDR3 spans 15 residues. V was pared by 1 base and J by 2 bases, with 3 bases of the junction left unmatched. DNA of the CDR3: TGCGCCAGCAGCCAAGGGGACAGGAGTAACACTGAAGCTTTCTTT. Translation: CASSQGDRSNTEAFF.

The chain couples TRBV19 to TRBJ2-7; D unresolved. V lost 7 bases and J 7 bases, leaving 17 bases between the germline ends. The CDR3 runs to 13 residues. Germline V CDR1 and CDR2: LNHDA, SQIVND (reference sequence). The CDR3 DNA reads TGTGCCAGTATCCCACCCCAGGCTCGGGAGCAGTACGTC. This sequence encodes CASIPPQAREQYV.

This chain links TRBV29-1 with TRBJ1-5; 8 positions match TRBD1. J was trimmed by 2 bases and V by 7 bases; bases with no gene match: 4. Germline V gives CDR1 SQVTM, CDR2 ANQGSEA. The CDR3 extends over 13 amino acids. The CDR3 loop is CSAQGAGNQPQHF. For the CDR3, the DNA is TGCAGCGCCCAGGGGGCAGGCAATCAGCCCCAGCATTTT.

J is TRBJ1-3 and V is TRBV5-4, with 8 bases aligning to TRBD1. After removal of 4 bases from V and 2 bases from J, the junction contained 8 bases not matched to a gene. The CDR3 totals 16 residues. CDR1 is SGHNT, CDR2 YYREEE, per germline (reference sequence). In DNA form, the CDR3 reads TGTGCCAGCAGCCAGGGACAGGTGGCAACTGGAAACACCATATATTTT. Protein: CASSQGQVATGNTIYF.

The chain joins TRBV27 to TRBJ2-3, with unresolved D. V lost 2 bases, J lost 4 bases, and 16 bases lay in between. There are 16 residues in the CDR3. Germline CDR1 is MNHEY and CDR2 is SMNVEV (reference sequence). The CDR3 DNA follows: TGTGCCAGCAGTTTAAAGGTAGTCCCCCGCCCAGATACGCAGTATTTT. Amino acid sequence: CASSLKVVPRPDTQYF.